The 5 T cell receptor beta chains below were found in one sample sequenced in a study of Graves' ophthalmopathy and Graves' hyperthyroidism. Amplifying from RNA transcripts, the study obtained TCR beta CDR3 regions. The first round was an RT-PCR with HTBI primers, and the second round was a multiplex PCR. Via MiXCR, TCRdb re-called the multiplex PCR reads, giving one row per CDR3 protein. The sample includes more than 1,000,000 distinct CDR3 sequences, 36% seen only once; the top ten take more than 9.5%. The specimen was peripheral blood or thyroid tissue (not recorded which). The source is an adult man with Graves' hyperthyroidism.

Details on this clonotype: Compared with germline, one end of the junction differs, possibly owing to a read error. The rearrangement links TRBV6-2 or TRBV6-3 to TRBJ2-7; possible D gene TRBD1, 6 bases. The CDR3 is 9 residues long. In germline, CDR1 is MNHEY, CDR2 SVGEGT. The chain's CDR3 is CASRSGQPF. The CDR3 DNA reads TGTGCCAGCAGATCCGGACAGCCCTTC.

The chain employs TRBV29-1 and TRBJ2-1; D gene ambiguous. CDR1 SQVTM and CDR2 ANQGSEA come from the germline V gene. The V end lost 6 bases, the J end lost 6 bases, and 9 bases lay between the germline ends. The CDR3 runs to 11 residues. The CDR3 DNA sequence: TGCAGCGTCCGGACCGGCAATGAGCAGTTCTTC. Protein sequence: CSVRTGNEQFF.

This chain joins TRBV29-1 and TRBJ2-3; 12 bases map to TRBD2. This CDR3 has 15 amino acids. Germline V gene lookup returns CDR1 SQVTM and CDR2 ANQGSEA. With V trimmed by 1 base and J by 3 bases, 2 bases remained unmatched. DNA for the CDR3: TGCAGCGTTGAAGTCGGGACTAGCGGGACAGATACGCAGTATTTT. The encoded protein is CSVEVGTSGTDTQYF.

In regard to this clonotype: Compared with germline, one end of the junction differs, possibly owing to a read error. This rearrangement joins TRBV10-3 to TRBJ1-2, with D hard to call. CDR3 length equals 15 residues. Germline V gene sequence: CDR1 ENHRY, CDR2 SYGVKD. This chain's CDR3 is CASSFWSETPAGYTF. The CDR3 coding sequence is TGTGCCAGCAGTTTCTGGTCCGAGACCCCGGCGGGCTACACCTTC.

This clonotype was counted ten times or more. The V and J genes are TRBV14 and TRBJ2-5; 9 nucleotides match TRBD1. After removal of 1 base from V and 4 bases from J, the junction contained 7 bases not matched to a gene. The germline V gene has CDR1 SGHDN and CDR2 FVKESK. The CDR3 contains 16 residues. CDR3 nucleotides: TGTGCCAGCAGCCAAGTTTCGGACAGGGGACGAGAGACCCAGTACTTC. Its protein product is CASSQVSDRGRETQYF. Based on the CDR3 plus reference TRBV14 and TRBJ2-5, the full variable domain is EAGVTQFPSHSVIEKGQTVTLRCDPISGHDNLYWYRRVMGKEIKFLLHFVKESKQDESGMPNNRFLAERTGGTYSTLKVQPAELEDSGVYFCASSQVSDRGRETQYFGPGTRLLVL.